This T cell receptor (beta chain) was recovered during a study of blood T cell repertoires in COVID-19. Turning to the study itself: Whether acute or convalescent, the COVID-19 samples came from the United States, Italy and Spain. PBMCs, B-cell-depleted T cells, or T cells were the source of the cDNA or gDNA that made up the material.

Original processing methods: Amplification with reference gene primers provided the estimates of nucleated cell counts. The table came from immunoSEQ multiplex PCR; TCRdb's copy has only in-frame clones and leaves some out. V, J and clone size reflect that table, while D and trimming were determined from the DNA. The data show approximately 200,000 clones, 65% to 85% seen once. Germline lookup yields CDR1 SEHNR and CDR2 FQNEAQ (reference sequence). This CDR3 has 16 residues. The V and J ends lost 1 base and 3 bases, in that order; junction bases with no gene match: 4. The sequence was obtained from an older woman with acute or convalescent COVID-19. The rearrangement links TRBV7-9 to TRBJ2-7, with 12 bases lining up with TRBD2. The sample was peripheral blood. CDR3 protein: CASSLGLAGANYEQYF. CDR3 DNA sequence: TGTGCCAGCAGCTTAGGACTAGCGGGGGCCAACTACGAGCAGTACTTC. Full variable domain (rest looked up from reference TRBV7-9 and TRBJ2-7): DTGVSQNPRHKITKRGQNVTFRCDPISEHNRLYWYRQTLGQGPEFLTYFQNEAQLEKSRLLSDRFSAERPKGSFSTLEIQRTEQGDSAMYLCASSLGLAGANYEQYFGPGTRLTVT.